This TCR beta chain stems from a study of blood T cell repertoires in COVID-19. Study-level information: Researchers got acute and convalescent COVID-19 samples from the United States, Italy and Spain. PBMCs, B-cell-depleted T cells, or T cells were the source of the cDNA or gDNA that made up the material.

Germline CDR1 and CDR2: LGHNA and YSLEER. The ends were cut back, 5 bases at V and 2 bases at J, with 13 bases in the middle. The CDR3 has 15 amino acids. How the authors handled the data: Quantification of nucleated cells was approximated via reference gene primer amplification. Measured with immunoSEQ multiplex PCR; TCRdb has only the in-frame clones, and not every one. V, J and clone size are those of that table, while D and trimming were read from the DNA. Counted here are roughly 72,000 clones, roughly nine tenths occurring once; the ten biggest clones make up about 2.7%. The chain employs TRBV4-3 and TRBJ1-3, with D possibly being TRBD1 (6 bases). Material for sequencing was peripheral blood. This clonotype was sampled from a human donor in a cohort sampled during active COVID-19. Written as DNA, the CDR3 is TGCGCCAGCAGCTCAGGATCAGGGGCTGGAAACACCATATATTTT. This codes for CASSSGSGAGNTIYF.